Listed below are T cell receptor beta chains from one sample, sequenced in a study of CD8 T cells in Susac syndrome. TCRdb re-derived calls from the immunoSEQ multiplex PCR reads in MiXCR, one entry per CDR3 protein. The sample holds around 170,000 distinct CDR3 sequences, about 91% seen once. Sequencing input: CD4+ T cells from PBMCs. The receptors here all came from a human donor in good health. CDR3s leave out the opening cysteine and the closing phenylalanine or tryptophan. Clone size, where shown, is once, few, many, or a class for clones that have expanded.

j_gene | abundance | v_gene | CDR3aa
TRBJ1-5 | NA | TRBV20-1 | SARSRPGANQPQH
TRBJ2-7 | NA | TRBV30 | AWSAKTPYEQY
TRBJ2-7 | NA | TRBV6-1 | ASSDEVFTYEQY
TRBJ2-5 | NA | TRBV10-3 | AISDPQGLETQY
TRBJ1-5 | NA | TRBV4-1 | ASSLGPPVILSQPQH
TRBJ1-5 | NA | TRBV6-5 | ASSSTGLGQPQH
TRBJ2-5 | NA | TRBV20-1 | SARPGSSSQETQY
TRBJ2-2 | NA | TRBV3-1 | ASSQGQGTGELF
TRBJ1-1 | NA | TRBV4-1 | ASSQDGSEAF
TRBJ2-3 | NA | TRBV6-5 | ASSMGADTQY
TRBJ2-7 | NA | TRBV20-1 | SASGNSYEQY
TRBJ1-2 | NA | TRBV5-1 | ASSLGTGTYGYT
TRBJ2-3 | NA | TRBV7-9 | ASSGLAGASTGTDTQY
TRBJ1-2 | NA | TRBV4-1 | ASSAPGRDQGVGYGYT
TRBJ2-5 | NA | TRBV5-1 | ASSPGDFETQY
TRBJ1-3 | NA | TRBV19 | ASRWGQPGNTIY
TRBJ1-1 | NA | TRBV2 | ASSGGRGRGEAF
TRBJ2-7 | NA | TRBV28 | ASSLDNHSYEQY
TRBJ1-4 | NA | TRBV5-4 | ASSLGGTGSEKLF
TRBJ1-2 | NA | TRBV2 | ASSEGRGNYGYT
TRBJ2-3 | NA | TRBV5-1 | ASSPGLGTGGGDTQY
TRBJ2-3 | NA | TRBV18 | ASSPTSTSRDTQY
TRBJ1-4 | once | TRBV28 | ASSPGQGTEKLF
TRBJ1-6 | NA | TRBV7-9 | ASSDGHSPLH
TRBJ1-5 | NA | TRBV4-3 | ASSQDGGSNQPQH
TRBJ2-3 | NA | TRBV5-1 | ASSLVSRDTQY
TRBJ2-5 | NA | TRBV7-9 | ASSLGGFPETQY
TRBJ2-5 | NA | TRBV28 | ASSFGRVETQY
TRBJ2-5 | NA | TRBV7-2 | ASSLRPGAQY
TRBJ2-1 | NA | TRBV28 | ASSLRPDWAVNEQF
TRBJ1-3 | NA | TRBV3-1 | ASSPSNRISGNTIY
TRBJ2-2 | NA | TRBV29-1 | SVRTGYNTGELF
TRBJ2-4 | few | TRBV28 | ASSSQGLAKNIQY
TRBJ2-1 | NA | TRBV28 | ASIESGLKLNEQF
TRBJ1-5 | NA | TRBV4-3 | ASSQWWGQPQH
TRBJ2-3 | NA | TRBV7-9 | ASSLALGTDTQY
TRBJ1-1 | NA | TRBV2 | ASSGDRGTEAF
TRBJ2-6 | NA | TRBV6-5 | ASRLTSSGANVLT
TRBJ2-2 | once | TRBV29-1 | SVGASTGAGELF
TRBJ1-2 | NA | TRBV3-1 | ASSPFLDTGYGYT
TRBJ2-3 | NA | TRBV6-6 | ASGTNPHTDTQY
TRBJ2-1 | NA | TRBV20-1 | SAGGRRGEQF
TRBJ2-1 | NA | TRBV12-3/TRBV12-4 | ASSPGTGHNEQF
TRBJ1-1 | NA | TRBV2 | ASLKQGVNTEAF
TRBJ1-4 | NA | TRBV2 | ASSPGRQGSNEKLF
TRBJ2-3 | NA | TRBV27 | ASSFTDRSGTDTQY
TRBJ1-3 | NA | TRBV28 | ASRGGDLSGNTIY
TRBJ2-1 | NA | TRBV5-1 | ASSLAGSGEEQF